The clone carrying this TCR beta chain occurred a few times. Its antigen is still unknown. CDR3 length: 11 residues. CDR1 and CDR2 (germline): SGHKS, YYEKEE (reference sequence). V dropped 4 bases and J dropped 10 bases, with 8 bases sitting between them. These data belong to a study of CD8 T cells in ankylosing spondylitis. Study-level findings and limits: Seemingly characteristic of ankylosing spondylitis blood was a TCR beta motif consisting of roughly 8 highly homologous variants.

One entry per CDR3 protein results from TCRdb running MiXCR on the 5' RACE reads. The data contain roughly 440,000 distinct CDR3 sequences, 15% to 20% of them seen just once; the ten biggest clones take up approximately 1%. The gene calls are TRBV5-5 and TRBJ2-2; no clear D gene. Sequenced material: blood, either unsorted or a sorted T cell fraction (not recorded which). This TCR derives from a male donor with ankylosing spondylitis. CDR3 residues: CASSLVQELFF. CDR3 DNA sequence: TGTGCCAGCAGCCTTGTTCAGGAGCTGTTTTTT. The complete variable domain, with remaining parts taken from reference TRBV5-5 and TRBJ2-2, reads DAGVTQSPTHLIKTRGQQVTLRCSPISGHKSVSWYQQVLGQGPQFIFQYYEKEERGRGNFPDRFSARQFPNYSSELNVNALLLGDSALYLCASSLVQELFFGEGSRLTVL.